This T cell receptor (beta chain) was identified in a study of esophageal squamous cell carcinoma under preoperative chemotherapy. Study summary: Both tumor-infiltrating lymphocytes and peripheral blood T cells were profiled. Points from the study as a whole: Abundant clones tended to shrink rather than expand after paclitaxel-nedaplatin.

Note on this clonotype: The antigen is undetermined. This clone may be a read error of a much larger clone one base away. The conserved phenylalanine or tryptophan normally closing the CDR3 is absent here, so this likely arose from a read error.

Each CDR3 protein is one row after TCRdb ran MiXCR on the PCR reads. Among about 6,600 distinct CDR3 sequences listed, roughly 30% were seen once. This CDR3 has 14 amino acids. From germline, CDR1 is SGHTA and CDR2 FQGNSA. Time point of the sample: before preoperative PTX-NDP chemotherapy. This specimen was collected from a patient given preoperative chemotherapy. The chain employs TRBV7-2 and TRBJ2-5, with 7 nucleotides matching TRBD2. The J call may be in error: the DNA end matches TRBJ2-7 better. The TCR was taken from a human donor with esophageal squamous cell carcinoma. The donor label of this sample is uncertain. CDR3 sequence (DNA): TGTGCCAGCAGCTTAGGGCGGGAGAGGAACGAGCAGTACTGC. Protein sequence: CASSLGRERNEQYC.